This T cell receptor beta chain was obtained from a study of blood T cell repertoires in COVID-19 (TCRdb year 2020). About the investigation overall: Samples from collaborators originated in the United States, Italy and Spain and spanned both the acute and convalescent phases of COVID-19. The prospective study material was composed of cDNA or gDNA derived from T cells, B-cell-depleted T cells, or PBMCs. Deeply sampled blood TCRbeta repertoires from subjects exposed to, actively infected with, or recovered from COVID-19 were included in the dataset. The repertoires were made available in a free public database intended to serve as a resource for research on the immune response to SARS-CoV-2. Samples came from the ongoing ImmuneRACE study (first 160 participants) plus 1,254 subjects from 6 global collaborators. Nearly every sample came with metadata listing a de-identified subject ID, COVID-19 status, age in years and sex. Where available, HLA class I and class II types were taken from metadata supplied by the sample provider and were not determined by assay-based typing.

Participants in the prospective study were aged 18 to 89 years, lived in 20 to 25 United States geographic areas, and enrolled through a virtual design. To assign participants to cohorts, the prospective study relied on clinical history that participants themselves reported in a screening survey and a study questionnaire. ImmuneRACE Cohort 3 recovered participants were defined by two consecutive negative NP/OP PCR tests, healthcare professional clearance, or symptom resolution. In the prospective study, mobile phlebotomists collected whole blood, serum and a nasopharyngeal or oropharyngeal swab from each participant. Participants in the prospective study had the option to provide additional blood draws and questionnaires over a 2-month period. Before DNA extraction, blood samples from the prospective study were shipped at room temperature or frozen. Compared with germline, V lacks 3 bases and J lacks 8 bases; bases without a gene match: 9. As encoded in the germline V gene (reference sequence), CDR1 is LNHNV while CDR2 is YYDKDF. CDR3 length: 15 amino acids, cysteine to phenylalanine. Just CDR3 DNA is preserved here, 45 bases in frame from base 1.

Concerning this clone itself: Its antigen specificity is not known. Base quality data are lacking; no much larger clone is found one base away.

The immunoSEQ Assay, a bias-controlled multiplex PCR, was used to amplify TCRbeta CDR3 regions from genomic DNA. Concerning the study's data processing: Nucleated cell counts per sample were estimated from amplification of reference gene primers within the assay. Sequence reads were collapsed and filtered to measure the absolute abundance of every unique TCRbeta CDR3 rearrangement. For each sample, productive Simpson clonality was calculated as the square root of Simpson's diversity index across productive rearrangements. TCRdb stores this immuneACCESS table with in-frame sequences only. Part of the clones is absent; in the studies checked, under half of the shortfall reflects unresolved V genes, and no reason is known for the rest. The V and J calls and clone size come from that table; D and trimming were worked out from the DNA. The sample table holds approximately 490,000 clones, of which approximately 86% were seen once. 0.7% of the sample is held by the ten biggest clonotypes.

Here is what the overall study found, with its caveats: The quantity of clinical and demographic metadata differed by source and by participant and was supplied without curation.

The clonotype originates from a woman in her late teens or twenties who had recovered from COVID-19. Input material: PBMCs or T cells enriched from blood (not recorded which). Rearrangement joined TRBV15 to TRBJ1-4, with 7 central nucleotides matching TRBD1. Here is the DNA: TGTGCCACCAGCAGGTCTCTGGGACAGCGGGAAAAACTGTTTTTT. Translated, it gives CATSRSLGQREKLFF.